This TCR beta chain stems from a study of T cell responses to AZD1222 COVID-19 vaccine. V dropped 4 bases and J dropped 8 bases, with 11 bases sitting between them. Germline CDR1 reads GTSNPN; CDR2 reads SVGIG (reference sequence). The CDR3 is 12 residues long. A word on this clone: Its antigen remains unknown.

Study-level findings and limits: White British ancestry dominated among donors, who included more females, and clonal diversity was possibly underestimated. Repertoire sampling occurred only after the peak T cell response.

Sequencing used immunoSEQ multiplex PCR; TCRdb keeps in-frame clones, though not all of them. The sample has 50,000 to 60,000 clones; approximately 88% are singletons. The chain joins TRBV30 to TRBJ1-4, with D possibly matching TRBD1 (6 bases). The sequenced sample was peripheral blood, obtained on day 0 of AZD1222 vaccination. The receptor's source is an adult in good health. The CDR3 here is CAWNRVEEKLFF. Written as DNA, the CDR3 is TGTGCCTGGAACAGGGTTGAGGAAAAACTGTTTTTT. Complete variable domain (other parts from reference TRBV30 and TRBJ1-4): SQTIHQWPATLVQPVGSPLSLECTVEGTSNPNLYWYRQAAGRGLQLLFYSVGIGQISSEVPQNLSASRPQDRQFILSSKKLLLSDSGFYLCAWNRVEEKLFFGSGTQLSVL.